The rows below give T cell receptor beta chains drawn from one sample of a study of blood T cell repertoires in COVID-19. Generated by immunoSEQ multiplex PCR, the TCRdb table keeps only in-frame clones and is missing some. The data show tens of thousands of clones, around 77% seen once. Material: peripheral blood. These TCRs come from a human donor in a cohort sampled during active COVID-19. Both conserved end residues are part of each CDR3. A D gene is named only where the DNA matches it firmly. The size of a clone is reported for some rows only, either as once, few or many, or as a class for expanded clones.

>TRBV2|NA|TRBD2|12|TRBJ2-7
TGTGCCAGCACGGGGGGCTCCTACGAGCAGTACTTC
CASTGGSYEQYF
>TRBV7-9|once|NA|13|TRBJ2-5
TGTGCCAGCAGCCGAGACGGAGGAGAGACCCAGTACTTC
CASSRDGGETQYF
>TRBV7-6|NA|TRBD1|15|TRBJ2-3
TGTGCCAGCAGCAAATTTCAGGGGGGCACAGATACGCAGTATTTT
CASSKFQGGTDTQYF
>TRBV7-9|NA|NA|12|TRBJ1-5
TGTGCCAGCAGCTCCCATAATCAGCCCCAGCATTTT
CASSSHNQPQHF
>TRBV18|NA|TRBD2|14|TRBJ2-5
TGTGCCAGCTCACCCGCAGCGGGAGCGGGGACCCAGTACTTC
CASSPAAGAGTQYF
>TRBV27|NA|TRBD2|12|TRBJ2-1
TGTGCCAGCACTAGCGGGGTGGGGAAGCAGTTCTTC
CASTSGVGKQFF
>TRBV2|NA|NA|13|TRBJ2-7
TGTGCCAGCAGACCGGGGAAAACCTACGAGCAGTACTTC
CASRPGKTYEQYF
>TRBV28|NA|TRBD1|15|TRBJ2-5
TGTGCCAGCAGTCCCTCCGGGACAGCGAGAGAGACCCAGTACTTC
CASSPSGTARETQYF
>TRBV27|NA|TRBD2|16|TRBJ2-7
TGTGCCAGCAGTTTAGTAGGGGACTACCCCTCCTACGAGCAGTACTTC
CASSLVGDYPSYEQYF
>TRBV19|NA|TRBD2|15|TRBJ2-7
TGTGCCAGTAGGTCATCCGGGACTAGCTCCTACGAGCAGTACTTC
CASRSSGTSSYEQYF
>TRBV6-6|many|TRBD1|24|TRBJ2-6
TGTGCCAGCAGTCGGGATTCCGTCCAAGTGACAGGGCTTATGCCAATCTCTGGGGCCAACGTCCTGACTTTC
CASSRDSVQVTGLMPISGANVLTF
>TRBV5-1|NA|NA|15|TRBJ2-7
TGCGCCAGCAGCTTGGAAGCGCAGTCAGCCTACGAGCAGTACTTC
CASSLEAQSAYEQYF
>TRBV7-2|few|NA|14|TRBJ2-7
TGTGCCAGCAGCTTAGTGGGCTCTACGTACGAGCAGTACTTC
CASSLVGSTYEQYF
>TRBV27|NA|TRBD1|14|TRBJ1-5
TGTGCCAGCAGTTTACGGGGACAGGGACAGCCCCAGCATTTT
CASSLRGQGQPQHF
>TRBV6-5|NA|NA|14|TRBJ1-1
TGTGCCAGCCGCGACAGACCGACTTACACTGAAGCTTTCTTT
CASRDRPTYTEAFF
>TRBV18|NA|NA|12|TRBJ1-3
TGTGCCAGCTCACCTTCCGGGGACACCATATATTTT
CASSPSGDTIYF
>TRBV24-1|NA|TRBD1|15|TRBJ1-6
TGTGCCACCCCACCGGGACAGGGAAAGGGTTCACCCCTCCACTTT
CATPPGQGKGSPLHF
>TRBV28|NA|TRBD2|17|TRBJ2-3
TGTGCCAGCACTCTTGGGGTAGCGGGAGTTGGCACAGATACGCAGTATTTT
CASTLGVAGVGTDTQYF
>TRBV2|NA|NA|15|TRBJ1-6
TGTGCCAGCAGTGAGGCGGGGGCCCACAATTCACCCCTCCACTTT
CASSEAGAHNSPLHF
>TRBV24-1|NA|NA|13|TRBJ2-1
TGTGCCACCAGTGATTTGCGGAGGAGCGAGCAGTTCTTC
CATSDLRRSEQFF
>TRBV24-1|NA|NA|13|TRBJ1-2
TGTGCCACCAGTGTGACGGGAGCGAGCGGCTACACCTTC
CATSVTGASGYTF
>TRBV19|NA|NA|15|TRBJ2-5
TGTGCCAGTAGTTTCCGGCGGAACCTTTTAGAGACCCAGTACTTC
CASSFRRNLLETQYF
>TRBV4-1|NA|TRBD2|15|TRBJ2-1
TGCGCCAGCAGCCTGGGAGGGCTAGCGGGCAATGAGCAGTTCTTC
CASSLGGLAGNEQFF
>TRBV19|once|TRBD2|16|TRBJ2-2
TGTGCCAGTAGACCGCGGACTAGCACGGGAACCGGGGAGCTGTTTTTT
CASRPRTSTGTGELFF
>TRBV5-5|NA|TRBD1|14|TRBJ2-5
TGTGCCAGCAGCTTCAGGGGGTCCCAAGAGACCCAGTACTTC
CASSFRGSQETQYF
>TRBV15|NA|TRBD1|16|TRBJ2-3
TGTGCCACCAGCAGAGACCGGGACAGGGGAGGGGATACGCAGTATTTT
CATSRDRDRGGDTQYF
>TRBV5-1|NA|TRBD1|15|TRBJ1-1
TGCGCCAGCAGCTCCCCCGGGACAGGGACCACTGAAGCTTTCTTT
CASSSPGTGTTEAFF
>TRBV27|few|NA|15|TRBJ2-7
TGTGCCAGCAGTTTAAAAGGCCGCGGCCTCTACGAGCAGTACTTC
CASSLKGRGLYEQYF
>TRBV28|NA|TRBD1|16|TRBJ1-2
TGTGCCAGCAGTTTATACACAGGGGCGCTAGACTATGGCTACACCTTC
CASSLYTGALDYGYTF
>TRBV14|NA|TRBD1|15|TRBJ1-1
TGTGCCAGCAGCCCCCGACAGGGGGTAAACACTGAAGCTTTCTTT
CASSPRQGVNTEAFF
>TRBV11-2|NA|TRBD2|14|TRBJ2-7
TGTGCCAGCAGCTTTGGCGGGGGGAACTACGAGCAGTACTTC
CASSFGGGNYEQYF
>TRBV10-1|NA|TRBD1|16|TRBJ2-1
TGCGCCAGCAGTGGAAGCCAGGGGGCGGGATACAATGAGCAGTTCTTC
CASSGSQGAGYNEQFF
>TRBV14|few|TRBD2|17|TRBJ2-1
TGTGCCAGCAACCCCCTCGGTAGCGGGGGAACTAACAATGAGCAGTTCTTC
CASNPLGSGGTNNEQFF
>TRBV30|NA|TRBD2|14|TRBJ2-5
TGTGCCTGGAGTCTCAGCGGGAGGGTGGAGACCCAGTACTTC
CAWSLSGRVETQYF
>TRBV7-7|NA|TRBD2|17|TRBJ2-1
TGTGCCAGCAGCCTAAGACTAGCGGGGGGTTCCTACAATGAGCAGTTCTTC
CASSLRLAGGSYNEQFF
>TRBV29-1|NA|TRBD2|15|TRBJ2-1
TGCAGCCTGACTAGCGGGGGGGCGTCCTACAATGAGCAGTTCTTC
CSLTSGGASYNEQFF